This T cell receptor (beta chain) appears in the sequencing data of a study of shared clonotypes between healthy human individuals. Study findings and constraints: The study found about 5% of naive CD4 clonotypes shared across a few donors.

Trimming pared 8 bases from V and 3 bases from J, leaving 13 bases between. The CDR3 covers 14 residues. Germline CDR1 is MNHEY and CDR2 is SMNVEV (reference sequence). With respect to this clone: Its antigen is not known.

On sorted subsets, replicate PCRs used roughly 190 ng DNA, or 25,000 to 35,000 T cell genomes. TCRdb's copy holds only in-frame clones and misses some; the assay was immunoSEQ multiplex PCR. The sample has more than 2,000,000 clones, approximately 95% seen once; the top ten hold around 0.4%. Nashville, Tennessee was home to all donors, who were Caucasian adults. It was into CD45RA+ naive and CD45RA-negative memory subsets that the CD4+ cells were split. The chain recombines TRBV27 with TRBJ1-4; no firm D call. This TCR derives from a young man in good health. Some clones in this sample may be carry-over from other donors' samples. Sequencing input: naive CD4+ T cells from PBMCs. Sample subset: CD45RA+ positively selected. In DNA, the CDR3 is TGTGCCAGCCGACGGTGGGCGGCTAATGAAAAACTGTTTTTT. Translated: CASRRWAANEKLFF.